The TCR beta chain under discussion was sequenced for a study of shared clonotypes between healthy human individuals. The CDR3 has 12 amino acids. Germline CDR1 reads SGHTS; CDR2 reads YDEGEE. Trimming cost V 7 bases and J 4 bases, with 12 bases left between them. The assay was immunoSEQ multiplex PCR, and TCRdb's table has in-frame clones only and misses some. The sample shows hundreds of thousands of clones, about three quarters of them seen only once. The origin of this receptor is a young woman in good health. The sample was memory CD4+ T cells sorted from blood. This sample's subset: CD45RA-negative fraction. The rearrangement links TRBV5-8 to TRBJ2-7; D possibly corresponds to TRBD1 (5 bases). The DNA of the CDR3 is TGTGCCAGCGGAAGACAGCTTTACGAGCAGTACTTC. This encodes CASGRQLYEQYF.